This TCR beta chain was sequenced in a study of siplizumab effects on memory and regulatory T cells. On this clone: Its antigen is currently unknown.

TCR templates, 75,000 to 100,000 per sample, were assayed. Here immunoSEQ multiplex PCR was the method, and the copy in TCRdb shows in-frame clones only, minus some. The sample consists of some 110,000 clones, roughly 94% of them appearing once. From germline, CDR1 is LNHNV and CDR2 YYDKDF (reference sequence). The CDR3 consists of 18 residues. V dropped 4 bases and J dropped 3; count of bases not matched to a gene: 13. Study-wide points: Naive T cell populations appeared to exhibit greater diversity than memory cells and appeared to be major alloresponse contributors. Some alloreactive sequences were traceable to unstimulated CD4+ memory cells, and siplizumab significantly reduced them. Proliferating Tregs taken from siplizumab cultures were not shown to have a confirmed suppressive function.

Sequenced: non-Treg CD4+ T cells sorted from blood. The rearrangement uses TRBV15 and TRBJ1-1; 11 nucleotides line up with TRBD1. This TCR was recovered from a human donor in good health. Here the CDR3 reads CATSKRVPGQGGYTEAFF. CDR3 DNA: TGTGCCACCAGCAAACGGGTCCCGGGACAGGGGGGATACACTGAAGCTTTCTTT.